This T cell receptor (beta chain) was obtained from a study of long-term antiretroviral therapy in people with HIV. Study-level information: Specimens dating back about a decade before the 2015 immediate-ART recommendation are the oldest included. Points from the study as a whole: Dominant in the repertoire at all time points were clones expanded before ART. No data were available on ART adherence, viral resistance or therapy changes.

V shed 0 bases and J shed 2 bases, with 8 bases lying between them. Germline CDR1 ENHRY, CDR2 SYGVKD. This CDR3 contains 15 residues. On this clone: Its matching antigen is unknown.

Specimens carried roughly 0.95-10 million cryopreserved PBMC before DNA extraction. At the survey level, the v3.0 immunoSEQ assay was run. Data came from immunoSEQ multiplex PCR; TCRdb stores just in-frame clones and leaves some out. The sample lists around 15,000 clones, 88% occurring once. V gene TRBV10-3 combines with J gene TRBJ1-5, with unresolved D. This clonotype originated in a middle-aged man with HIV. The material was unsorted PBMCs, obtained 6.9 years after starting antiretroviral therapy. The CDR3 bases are TGTGCCATCAGTGAGTCGAGTTTGGGCAATCAGCCCCAGCATTTT. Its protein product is CAISESSLGNQPQHF.